This T cell receptor beta chain was obtained from a study of identical twins. Study-wide results and caveats: Among monozygotic twins, out-of-frame TCR alpha sharing exceeded what models predicted.

TCRdb called the 5' RACE reads again in MiXCR, with one record for every CDR3 protein. The repertoire holds a few hundred thousand distinct CDR3 sequences, with about 15% as singletons. About this clonotype itself: Its target is not known.

This CDR3 comprises 10 residues. Between the trimmed V and J ends, which lost 3 bases and 10 bases, there was a span of 7 bases. CDR1 SGHDT and CDR2 YYEEEE come from the germline V gene. The same data also contributed to another study, on yellow fever vaccine responses in identical twins.

The sample was CD4+ T cells sorted from blood. The chain couples TRBV5-6 to TRBJ2-5, with D hard to call. The sequence was obtained from a woman in her late teens or twenties in good health. Here the CDR3 DNA reads TGTGCCAGCAGCTCCGGGCTCCAGTACTTC. Its protein product is CASSSGLQYF.